This entry features one TCR beta chain sequence. Its antigen is unknown. Use of 60 Vbeta and 13 Jbeta primers characterized the PCR. Sequencing used immunoSEQ multiplex PCR; TCRdb keeps in-frame clones, though not all of them. This repertoire shows around 63,000 clones, around four fifths found once; its top ten account for roughly 3%. The germline V gene encodes CDR1 SGHAT and CDR2 FQNNGV. There are 13 residues in the CDR3. V was trimmed by 5 bases and J by 6 bases, leaving 14 bases between them. These data are taken from a study of cytomegalovirus exposure and HLA in healthy donors. Study-wide results and caveats: In a later analysis, parvovirus B19, influenza, CMV and Epstein-Barr virus appeared linked to several top co-occurrence clusters. Rare sequences made up most TCRs, while some public TCRs were found in many donors. There were a few CMV-associated chains whose specificity for CMV antigens was confirmed in vitro.

The material sequenced was PBMCs. This rearrangement joins TRBV11-2 to TRBJ2-7; D may be TRBD1 (6 bases). The TCR was taken from a woman younger than 45 in good health and CMV-seronegative. The CDR3 is CASSPLTGLEQYV. CDR3 DNA sequence: TGTGCCAGCAGCCCCTTAACAGGGCTCGAGCAGTACGTC.